The 28 T cell receptor beta chains below come from one sample, sequenced in a study of cytomegalovirus exposure and HLA in healthy donors. PCR was performed using 60 Vbeta and 13 Jbeta primers. Using immunoSEQ multiplex PCR, the repertoire was profiled, and TCRdb retains in-frame clones only, with some absent. Found here are about 100,000 clones, roughly 80% of them singletons; the top ten hold about 0.71%. Sample: PBMCs. These TCRs come from a woman between 55 and 75 years old in good health and CMV-seronegative.

J is TRBJ1-1 and V is TRBV27; D not resolved. The CDR3 has 13 residues. V was trimmed by 6 bases and J by 5 bases, leaving 13 bases between them. Per the germline V gene, CDR1 is MNHEY and CDR2 is SMNVEV (reference sequence). DNA for the CDR3: TGTGCCAGCAGCCCCACAGCGGGAACTGAAGCTTTCTTT. It is translated as CASSPTAGTEAFF.

V gene TRBV11-3 combines with J gene TRBJ2-7; 8 positions agree with TRBD2. V lost 4 bases and J lost 1; bases outside the gene matches: 9. The length of the CDR3 is 16 residues. The germline CDR1 and CDR2 sequences are SGHNT and YENEEA. CDR3 nucleotide sequence: TGTGCCAGCAGCTCAAGGACTAGCCTAGTTTCCTACGAGCAGTACTTC. Amino acid sequence: CASSSRTSLVSYEQYF.

This clone was detected only a few times. The chain employs TRBV7-2 and TRBJ2-2; tentatively, D is TRBD2 (6 bases). The CDR3 is made up of 14 amino acids. Germline CDR1 SGHTA, CDR2 FQGNSA. With 5 bases removed from V and 11 bases from J, the gap between germline ends came to 18 bases. CDR3 nucleotide sequence: TGTGCCAGCAGCACCGGAGGGGTACTATTTGAGCTGTTTTTT. The encoded protein is CASSTGGVLFELFF. Full variable domain (missing parts from reference TRBV7-2 and TRBJ2-2): GAGVSQSPSNKVTEKGKDVELRCDPISGHTALYWYRQSLGQGLEFLIYFQGNSAPDKSGLPSDRFSAERTGGSVSTLTIQRTQQEDSAVYLCASSTGGVLFELFFGEGSRLTVL.

The V call is TRBV15, the J call TRBJ2-5; D perhaps matches TRBD2 (5 bases). The CDR3 extends over 15 amino acids. Germline-derived CDR1 and CDR2 are LNHNV and YYDKDF (reference sequence). V lost 0 bases to trimming and J lost 5 bases, with 13 bases between them. CDR3 bases: TGTGCCACCAGCAGAGATCCGGGATCCCCCGAGACCCAGTACTTC. This encodes CATSRDPGSPETQYF. Complete variable domain (other parts from reference TRBV15 and TRBJ2-5): DAMVIQNPRYQVTQFGKPVTLSCSQTLNHNVMYWYQQKSSQAPKLLFHYYDKDFNNEADTPDNFQSRRPNTSFCFLDIRSPGLGDTAMYLCATSRDPGSPETQYFGPGTRLLVL.

The V gene is TRBV7-2, the J gene TRBJ1-4, with unresolved D. Trimming cost V 0 bases and J 3 bases, with 5 bases left between them. This CDR3 has 14 amino acids. The germline CDR1 and CDR2 sequences are SGHTA and FQGNSA. CDR3: CASSLASANEKLFF. DNA for the CDR3: TGTGCCAGCAGCTTAGCATCGGCTAATGAAAAACTGTTTTTT.

V is TRBV15 and J is TRBJ2-3, with 11 bases fitting TRBD2. CDR1 and CDR2 (germline): LNHNV, YYDKDF (reference sequence). The CDR3 sequence is 15 residues long. V shed 0 bases and J 9 bases; nucleotides not matched to a gene: 5. The CDR3 coding sequence is TGTGCCACCAGCAGAGATATAGCGGGAGGGCCCACGCAGTATTTT. Translating gives CATSRDIAGGPTQYF. Full variable domain (outside the CDR3, taken from reference TRBV15 and TRBJ2-3): DAMVIQNPRYQVTQFGKPVTLSCSQTLNHNVMYWYQQKSSQAPKLLFHYYDKDFNNEADTPDNFQSRRPNTSFCFLDIRSPGLGDTAMYLCATSRDIAGGPTQYFGPGTRLTVL.

The chain carries TRBV5-1 and TRBJ2-7, with D possibly matching TRBD1 (6 bases). V was shortened by 2 bases and J by 1 base, with 7 bases between the two germline ends. CDR3 length equals 13 residues. Germline values: CDR1 SGHRS, CDR2 YFSETQ. This CDR3 reads CASSFDRSYEQYF. The CDR3 DNA sequence: TGCGCCAGCAGCTTTGACAGGTCCTACGAGCAGTACTTC. Full variable domain (rest looked up from reference TRBV5-1 and TRBJ2-7): KAGVTQTPRYLIKTRGQQVTLSCSPISGHRSVSWYQQTPGQGLQFLFEYFSETQRNKGNFPGRFSGRQFSNSRSEMNVSTLELGDSALYLCASSFDRSYEQYFGPGTRLTVT.

This clone has just one count. This chain links TRBV11-3 with TRBJ1-6; D ambiguous. CDR3 length: 13 amino acids. The germline CDR1 and CDR2 sequences are SGHNT and YENEEA. V gave up 0 bases and J gave up 10 bases, with 7 bases separating them. CDR3 sequence reads: CASSLDRESPLHF. CDR3 bases: TGTGCCAGCAGCTTAGACCGCGAATCACCCCTCCACTTT.

V usage is TRBV11-3 and J usage is TRBJ2-5, with 7 bases lining up with TRBD2. Unmatched junction bases numbered 9, after V lost 2 bases and J lost 6 bases. The germline CDR1 and CDR2 sequences are SGHNT and YENEEA. This CDR3 region has 15 residues. The CDR3 loop is CASSLLAAWRKTQYF. The CDR3 nucleotides read TGTGCCAGCAGCTTACTAGCGGCCTGGCGGAAGACCCAGTACTTC.

V gene TRBV4-3 combines with J gene TRBJ1-1; D uncertain. Germline loops: CDR1 LGHNA, CDR2 YSLEER. This CDR3 contains 15 residues. V lost 4 bases and J 3 bases, leaving 15 bases between the germline ends. In nucleotides, the CDR3 is TGCGCCAGCAGCCCACTGAAAAAGGGAGACACTGAAGCTTTCTTT. This encodes CASSPLKKGDTEAFF.

The V call is TRBV5-1, the J call TRBJ2-7; the match to TRBD1 covers 10 bases. This CDR3 spans 14 amino acids. Germline lookup yields CDR1 SGHRS and CDR2 YFSETQ. The trim removed 5 bases at V and 1 base at J, leaving 3 bases unmatched. CDR3 in DNA: TGCGCCAGCAGTGACAGGGGGCTTTCCTACGAGCAGTACTTC. Translation gives CASSDRGLSYEQYF.

The rearrangement uses TRBV6-4 and TRBJ1-2; the match to TRBD1 covers 9 bases. The J segment lost 8 bases and the V segment lost 0 bases, leaving 10 bases of the junction unmatched. The germline gives CDR1 MRHNA, CDR2 SNTAGT. The length of the CDR3 is 16 residues. In DNA, the CDR3 is TGTGCCAGCAGTGACTCCAGCCGGACAGGGGTTCCCGGCTACACCTTC. Its protein is CASSDSSRTGVPGYTF.

This clone has only a few counts. This rearrangement joins TRBV7-8 to TRBJ1-4; D perhaps matches TRBD1 (6 bases). Trimming stripped 1 base from V and 8 bases from J, with 14 bases between. This CDR3 has 15 residues. The germline V gene has CDR1 SGHVS and CDR2 FQNEAQ. CDR3 sequence: CASSLVGRGQEKLFF. CDR3 DNA: TGTGCCAGCAGCTTAGTAGGCAGGGGTCAGGAAAAACTGTTTTTT.

Only a few counts were recorded for this clone. The chain carries TRBV5-6 and TRBJ1-1, with D uncertain. Germline CDR1 is SGHDT and CDR2 is YYEEEE. The CDR3 is 17 amino acids. V was trimmed by 0 bases and J by 4 bases, leaving 19 bases between them. The CDR3 sequence is CASSLDTGEGPGTEAFF. The CDR3 nucleotides are TGTGCCAGCAGCTTGGATACCGGGGAGGGTCCGGGCACTGAAGCTTTCTTT.

The gene calls are TRBV19 and TRBJ1-1; D is undetermined. V was trimmed by 11 bases and J by 3 bases, leaving 10 bases between them. The CDR3 consists of 11 residues. Germline V lookup: CDR1 LNHDA, CDR2 SQIVND (reference sequence). The CDR3 protein is CALHSYTEAFF. In DNA, the CDR3 is TGTGCCCTTCATAGTTACACTGAAGCTTTCTTT.

The chain is built from TRBV14 and TRBJ2-7, with TRBD2 matching over 7 bases. Trimming cost V 1 base and J 4 bases; bases outside gene matches: 7. The germline gives CDR1 SGHDN, CDR2 FVKESK. The CDR3 totals 15 residues. In DNA form, the CDR3 reads TGTGCCAGCAGCCAAGCGGCTAGCGGAGTTTACGAGCAGTACTTC. Its translation: CASSQAASGVYEQYF. The entire variable domain, with the rest obtained from reference TRBV14 and TRBJ2-7, is as follows: EAGVTQFPSHSVIEKGQTVTLRCDPISGHDNLYWYRRVMGKEIKFLLHFVKESKQDESGMPNNRFLAERTGGTYSTLKVQPAELEDSGVYFCASSQAASGVYEQYFGPGTRLTVT.

The rearrangement links TRBV30 to TRBJ1-2; TRBD1 agrees at 9 bases. Trimming took 3 bases from V and 4 from J; bases not matched to a gene: 9. Germline V lookup: CDR1 GTSNPN, CDR2 SVGIG (reference sequence). CDR3 length equals 15 residues. This CDR3 is CAWRGDRVGIYGYTF. The CDR3 DNA reads TGTGCCTGGAGGGGGGACAGGGTAGGGATCTATGGCTACACCTTC.

The chain combines TRBV4-1 with TRBJ2-7, with 11 bases aligning to TRBD2. From germline, CDR1 is MGHRA and CDR2 YSYEKL. The CDR3 has 15 residues. The V and J ends lost 2 bases and 3 bases, in that order; junction bases with no gene match: 3. CDR3 residues: CASSQTGTSGYEQYF. CDR3 bases: TGCGCCAGCAGCCAAACCGGGACTAGCGGCTACGAGCAGTACTTC.

V is TRBV29-1 and J is TRBJ2-5, with D possibly matching TRBD2 (6 bases). V was shortened by 8 bases and J by 3 bases, with 16 bases between the two germline ends. CDR3 size: 13 residues. Germline CDR1 is SQVTM and CDR2 is ANQGSEA. CDR3 loop: CSPFWSGEETQYF. CDR3 DNA: TGCAGCCCTTTTTGGTCGGGGGAAGAGACCCAGTACTTC.

The V and J genes are TRBV6-5 and TRBJ1-1, with 8 nucleotides matching TRBD1. Trimming took 0 bases from V and 3 from J; bases not matched to a gene: 6. CDR1 is MNHEY, CDR2 SVGAGI, per germline. This CDR3 spans 16 amino acids. The CDR3 nucleotides are TGTGCCAGCAGTTACTCAAACAGGGGGGTCGACACTGAAGCTTTCTTT. As protein: CASSYSNRGVDTEAFF.

The rearrangement joins TRBV5-1 to TRBJ1-3; D uncertain. Between the trimmed V and J ends, which lost 4 bases and 1 base, there was a span of 9 bases. Germline V gene lookup returns CDR1 SGHRS and CDR2 YFSETQ. This CDR3 is built from 14 residues. CDR3 sequence: CASSPPGSGNTIYF. DNA for the CDR3: TGCGCCAGCAGCCCCCCGGGGTCTGGAAACACCATATATTTT.

This sequence joins TRBV30 and TRBJ1-2; D is perhaps TRBD1 (6 bases). This CDR3 spans 14 amino acids. V gave up 3 bases and J gave up 4 bases, with 15 bases separating them. Germline assignment: CDR1 GTSNPN and CDR2 SVGIG (reference sequence). The CDR3 DNA reads TGTGCCTGGAGCATGGGCCGGGACACCTATGGCTACACCTTC. As protein: CAWSMGRDTYGYTF.

The gene calls are TRBV13 and TRBJ2-7; tentatively, D is TRBD2 (6 bases). CDR3 length: 13 residues. Trimming took 6 bases from V and 4 from J, leaving 13 bases between them. From germline, CDR1 is PRHDT and CDR2 FYEKMQ (reference sequence). CDR3 bases: TGTGCCAGCAGATCGGGCGGGACTTACGAGCAGTACTTC. As protein: CASRSGGTYEQYF. Looking up the rest from reference TRBV13 and TRBJ2-7 gives the full variable domain: AAGVIQSPRHLIKEKRETATLKCYPIPRHDTVYWYQQGPGQDPQFLISFYEKMQSDKGSIPDRFSAQQFSDYHSELNMSSLELGDSALYFCASRSGGTYEQYFGPGTRLTVT.

The rearrangement uses TRBV7-2 and TRBJ2-1; D gene ambiguous. Germline lookup yields CDR1 SGHTA and CDR2 FQGNSA. CDR3 length equals 13 residues. Trimming stripped 4 bases from V and 8 bases from J, with 12 bases between. The CDR3 DNA reads as TGTGCCAGCAGCTCGGCACAGTTGGATGAGCAGTTCTTC. This sequence encodes CASSSAQLDEQFF.

The chain has TRBV7-9 and TRBJ1-5; 7 nucleotides align to TRBD1. CDR3 length: 15 residues. The germline V gene has CDR1 SEHNR and CDR2 FQNEAQ (reference sequence). Losses at the gene ends were 5 bases for V and 4 bases for J; bases not matched to a gene: 8. The CDR3 sequence is CASSPWDSVNQPQHF. The DNA of the CDR3 is TGTGCCAGCAGCCCATGGGACAGCGTGAATCAGCCCCAGCATTTT.

This sequence joins TRBV5-4 and TRBJ1-1; D is perhaps TRBD1 (5 bases). V was shortened by 2 bases and J by 4 bases, with 15 bases between the two germline ends. In germline, CDR1 is SGHNT, CDR2 YYREEE (reference sequence). This CDR3 has 15 amino acids. The CDR3 DNA reads TGTGCCAGCAGCTTACGGTCGAGGGGAGGCACTGAAGCTTTCTTT. Its protein product is CASSLRSRGGTEAFF.

This clone was found a few times. The gene calls are TRBV7-9 and TRBJ1-2, with 8 bases fitting TRBD1. After removal of 2 bases from V and 5 bases from J, the junction contained 4 bases not matched to a gene. Germline values: CDR1 SEHNR, CDR2 FQNEAQ (reference sequence). There are 14 residues in the CDR3. CDR3 sequence reads: CASSLRQGFYGYTF. Written as DNA, the CDR3 is TGTGCCAGCAGCTTAAGACAGGGGTTTTATGGCTACACCTTC.

The chain joins TRBV9 to TRBJ1-2, with D perhaps matching TRBD1 (5 bases). This CDR3 contains 15 residues. The germline V and J ends were trimmed by 0 bases and 4 bases, with 13 bases remaining between them. Germline V gene lookup returns CDR1 SGDLS and CDR2 YYNGEE. The DNA of the CDR3 is TGTGCCAGCAGCGTAGAGGCCAGGGTCGGCTATGGCTACACCTTC. It codes for CASSVEARVGYGYTF.